Below, 21 T cell receptor beta chains from the same sample are listed, as sequenced in a study of regulatory T cells in long-lasting Graves disease. Both iRepertoire HTBI primers and Arm-PCR of CDR3 regions were used to build the TCR beta libraries. TCRdb re-called the multiplex PCR reads with MiXCR, one entry per CDR3 protein. The sample has approximately 500,000 distinct CDR3 sequences; roughly 21% are singletons. Documented time point: persistent/refractory GD, antithyroid drugs over 5 years with positive TRAb. Following extraction of RNA from PBMCs, that RNA was used to make the TCR library. The source material was peripheral blood mononuclear cells (PBMCs), sampled when the disease was refractory, from a patient treated with antithyroid drugs. Source of these receptors: a female donor with Graves disease.

The chain combines TRBV28 with TRBJ2-7; 13 bases are a match to TRBD2. J lost 5 bases, V lost 1 base, and 5 bases had no gene match. CDR1 and CDR2 from the germline V gene are MDHEN and SYDVKM. There are 16 residues in the CDR3. The CDR3 sequence: CASSLSLAGGPDEQYF. In DNA form, the CDR3 reads TGTGCCAGCAGTTTATCACTAGCGGGAGGGCCCGACGAGCAGTACTTC.

The chain couples TRBV29-1 to TRBJ1-2; 7 bases fit TRBD1. The CDR3 spans 13 residues. The J segment lost 5 bases and the V segment lost 4 bases, leaving 7 bases of the junction unmatched. CDR1 and CDR2 (germline): SQVTM, ANQGSEA. The chain's CDR3 is CSVGVQGTYGYTF. CDR3 DNA sequence: TGCAGCGTTGGAGTACAGGGGACATATGGCTACACCTTC.

The table lists this clonotype with many counts. V usage is TRBV28 and J usage is TRBJ2-7; 7 bases line up with TRBD1. CDR1 and CDR2 from the germline V gene are MDHEN and SYDVKM. The CDR3 totals 18 residues. V lost 4 bases, J lost 2 bases, and 17 bases stayed unmatched. CDR3 sequence: CASSSNLGAGGTPYEQYF. The CDR3 coding sequence is TGTGCCAGCAGTTCAAACCTCGGGGCAGGGGGTACACCCTACGAGCAGTACTTC.

The chain carries TRBV5-1 and TRBJ2-7, with TRBD1 matching 11 bases. Looked up from germline, CDR1 is SGHRS and CDR2 is YFSETQ. With 7 bases clipped from V and 2 bases from J, the junction kept 8 bases outside the gene matches. The CDR3 is made up of 15 amino acids. The CDR3 nucleotides are TGCGCCAGCCGCTACTCGGGACAGGGGGCCTACGAGCAGTACTTC. Its translation is CASRYSGQGAYEQYF.

The genes are TRBV7-9 and TRBJ2-5, with D unclear. The CDR3 is 13 residues long. Trimming shortened V by 5 bases and J by 1 base, and 8 bases separated the two germline ends. CDR1 and CDR2 (germline): SEHNR, FQNEAQ (reference sequence). CDR3 nucleotides: TGTGCCAGCAGCCCCCGGACCCAAGAGACCCAGTACTTC. Translating gives CASSPRTQETQYF.

Of note for this clonotype: The junction does not match germline at one end; this may be a read error. The V gene is TRBV20-1, the J gene TRBJ2-7; TRBD1 matches at 8 bases. Germline-derived CDR1 and CDR2 are DFQATT and SNEGSKA (reference sequence). CDR3 size: 17 residues. CDR3 protein: CSASGQGARGGSYEQCF. CDR3 coding DNA: TGCAGTGCTAGTGGCCAGGGGGCGCGAGGTGGGTCCTACGAGCAGTGCTTC.

This clonotype occurred a few times. The V call is TRBV30, the J call TRBJ2-7; 7 nucleotides align to TRBD1. Trimming took 6 bases from V and 3 from J; bases not matched to a gene: 11. Looked up from germline, CDR1 is GTSNPN and CDR2 is SVGIG (reference sequence). This CDR3 comprises 14 residues. The CDR3 reads CACQGDRSFYEQYF. Here the CDR3 DNA reads TGTGCCTGCCAGGGGGACAGAAGTTTCTACGAGCAGTACTTC.

The CDR3 loop reads CSAILGYSSYEQYF. CDR3 coding DNA: TGCAGTGCTATTTTAGGGTACAGCTCCTACGAGCAGTACTTC. The V gene is TRBV20-1, the J gene TRBJ2-7; D gene uncertain. Trimming took 4 bases from V and 0 from J, leaving 13 bases between them. Germline CDR1 reads DFQATT; CDR2 reads SNEGSKA (reference sequence). CDR3 length equals 14 residues.

This sequence joins TRBV20-1 and TRBJ1-2; 8 bases map to TRBD1. V shed 4 bases and J 1 base; nucleotides not matched to a gene: 5. There are 14 residues in the CDR3. Germline values: CDR1 DFQATT, CDR2 SNEGSKA (reference sequence). Here the CDR3 reads CSANSGQGNYGYTF. The CDR3 DNA reads TGCAGTGCTAATAGCGGACAGGGTAACTATGGCTACACCTTC.

The chain couples TRBV12-5 to TRBJ1-3; TRBD1 matches at 7 bases. This CDR3 is 17 amino acids long. CDR1 and CDR2 (germline): LGHNT, FRNRAP. Trimming removed 1 base from V and 0 bases from J; junction bases left unmatched: 6. The CDR3 DNA sequence: TGTGCTAGTGGTTTGGGGGACAGTGGGCCCTCTGGAAACACCATATATTTT. It translates to CASGLGDSGPSGNTIYF.

This clonotype was seen ten or more times. The rearrangement links TRBV7-3 to TRBJ2-2; D gene ambiguous. This CDR3 comprises 13 residues. Germline V gene lookup returns CDR1 SGHTA and CDR2 FQGTGA. Trimming removed 5 bases from V and 3 bases from J, with 7 bases in between. DNA for the CDR3: TGTGCCAGCAGCCCATCTTACACCGGGGAGCTGTTTTTT. Protein sequence: CASSPSYTGELFF. Using reference TRBV7-3 and TRBJ2-2 for the parts outside the CDR3, the full variable domain is GAGVSQTPSNKVTEKGKYVELRCDPISGHTALYWYRQSLGQGPEFLIYFQGTGAADDSGLPNDRFFAVRPEGSVSTLKIQRTERGDSAVYLCASSPSYTGELFFGEGSRLTVL.

This clonotype was seen a single time. The genes are TRBV7-6 and TRBJ1-1, with D perhaps matching TRBD1 (6 bases). Trimming left V 1 base short and J 3 bases short, with 15 bases between. The CDR3 runs 16 residues. Germline values: CDR1 SGHVS, CDR2 FNYEAQ. The CDR3 DNA is TGTGCCAGCAGCTTAGAGGCAGGGGACTTTGACACTGAAGCTTTCTTT. Protein sequence: CASSLEAGDFDTEAFF. The full variable domain, in which reference TRBV7-6 and TRBJ1-1 provide the parts outside the CDR3, is GAGVSQSPRYKVTKRGQDVALRCDPISGHVSLYWYRQALGQGPEFLTYFNYEAQQDKSGLPNDRFSAERPEGSISTLTIQRTEQRDSAMYRCASSLEAGDFDTEAFFGQGTRLTVV.

This clonotype was seen at least ten times. The rearrangement links TRBV12-3 or TRBV12-4 to TRBJ1-3, with 10 nucleotides matching TRBD1. With 9 bases clipped from V and 2 bases from J, the junction kept 1 base outside the gene matches. CDR3 size: 13 residues. The CDR3 spells CASGQGAGNTIYF. The CDR3 DNA is TGTGCCAGTGGACAGGGGGCTGGAAACACCATATATTTT.

This clonotype was counted between two and nine times. The chain joins TRBV10-1 to TRBJ2-3, with D perhaps being TRBD1 or TRBD2 (5 bases each). The V gene lost 2 bases and the J gene lost 7 bases, with 16 bases spanning the gap. There are 15 residues in the CDR3. The germline V gene encodes CDR1 WNHNN and CDR2 SYGVQD (reference sequence). CDR3 nucleotides: TGCGCCAGCAGTGAGGCGTGGGACCCCGGTTATACGCAGTATTTT. Encoded protein: CASSEAWDPGYTQYF.

This clonotype has at least ten counts. The chain employs TRBV7-6 and TRBJ1-5; TRBD1 matches 7 bases. The length of the CDR3 is 16 residues. V was clipped by 1 base and J by 5 bases; unmatched bases: 8. In germline, CDR1 is SGHVS, CDR2 FNYEAQ. CDR3 protein: CASSLGGQGGYQPQHF. The CDR3 nucleotides are TGTGCCAGCAGCTTAGGGGGGCAGGGGGGTTATCAGCCCCAGCATTTT.

This clonotype was detected many times. This sequence joins TRBV7-9 and TRBJ2-5, with D possibly TRBD2 on 5 matching bases. The germline V gene encodes CDR1 SEHNR and CDR2 FQNEAQ (reference sequence). The CDR3 extends over 14 amino acids. With 5 bases removed from V and 4 bases from J, the gap between germline ends came to 14 bases. Written as DNA, the CDR3 is TGTGCCAGCAGCCCGTCGTCCCGGGGAGAGACCCAGTACTTC. It translates to CASSPSSRGETQYF.

This clonotype was recorded many times. The chain recombines TRBV28 with TRBJ2-7, with TRBD1 identical over 8 bases. The V and J ends lost 7 bases and 1 base, in that order; junction bases with no gene match: 9. The CDR3 is 15 amino acids. CDR1 is MDHEN, CDR2 SYDVKM, per germline. DNA for the CDR3: TGTGCCAGCAATCACCTGAGGACAGGGTCCTACGAGCAGTACTTC. Its translation is CASNHLRTGSYEQYF.

This clonotype was seen ten or more times. V and J are TRBV5-1 and TRBJ1-2, with unresolved D. With 0 bases removed from V and 3 bases from J, the gap between germline ends came to 18 bases. The CDR3 covers 17 residues. Germline-derived CDR1 and CDR2 are SGHRS and YFSETQ. The CDR3 region is CASSLVSLGEEDYGYTF. CDR3 bases: TGCGCCAGCAGCTTGGTTTCCCTGGGAGAGGAAGACTATGGCTACACCTTC. Combining the CDR3 with reference TRBV5-1 and TRBJ1-2 gives the whole variable domain KAGVTQTPRYLIKTRGQQVTLSCSPISGHRSVSWYQQTPGQGLQFLFEYFSETQRNKGNFPGRFSGRQFSNSRSEMNVSTLELGDSALYLCASSLVSLGEEDYGYTFGSGTRLTVV.

This clonotype was recorded at least ten times. This chain uses TRBV6-2 or TRBV6-3 with TRBJ2-7, with D perhaps being TRBD1 or TRBD2 (5 bases each). V was cut by 7 bases and J by 7 bases, with 20 bases left in between. This CDR3 has 14 amino acids. The germline gives CDR1 MNHEY, CDR2 SVGEGT. CDR3 sequence reads: CASMGRVPTEEQYF. The CDR3 coding sequence is TGTGCCAGCATGGGGCGGGTGCCGACGGAGGAGCAGTACTTC.

This clonotype was detected ten times or more. V usage is TRBV28 and J usage is TRBJ1-2, with D unresolved. Germline V gene sequence: CDR1 MDHEN, CDR2 SYDVKM. V was cut by 8 bases and J by 1 base, with 11 bases left in between. The CDR3 loop spans 13 amino acids. The CDR3 sequence is CASLTVLNYGYTF. The CDR3 coding sequence is TGTGCCAGCTTAACAGTCCTTAACTATGGCTACACCTTC.

This clonotype was detected many times. V usage is TRBV28 and J usage is TRBJ2-7, with TRBD2 as a possible D gene (5 bases). Trimming took off 6 bases at V and 0 bases at J, with 12 bases between the two ends. This CDR3 region has 14 residues. Germline CDR1 reads MDHEN; CDR2 reads SYDVKM. The CDR3 nucleotides are TGTGCCAGCAGATCTCGGACTGACTCCTACGAGCAGTACTTC. Its translation: CASRSRTDSYEQYF. The full variable domain, with the rest looked up from reference TRBV28 and TRBJ2-7, is DVKVTQSSRYLVKRTGEKVFLECVQDMDHENMFWYRQDPGLGLRLIYFSYDVKMKEKGDIPEGYSVSREKKERFSLILESASTNQTSMYLCASRSRTDSYEQYFGPGTRLTVT.